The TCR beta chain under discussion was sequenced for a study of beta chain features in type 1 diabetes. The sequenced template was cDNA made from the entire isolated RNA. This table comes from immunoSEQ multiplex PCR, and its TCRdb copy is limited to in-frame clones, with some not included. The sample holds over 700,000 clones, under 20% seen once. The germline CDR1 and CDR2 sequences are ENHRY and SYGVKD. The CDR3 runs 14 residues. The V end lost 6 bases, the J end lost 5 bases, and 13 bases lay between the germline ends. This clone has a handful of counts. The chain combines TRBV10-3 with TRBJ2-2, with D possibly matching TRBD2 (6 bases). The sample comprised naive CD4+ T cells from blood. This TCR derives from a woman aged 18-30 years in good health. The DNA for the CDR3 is TGTGCCATCAGCCCCGGGACTCCAACCGGGGAGCTGTTTTTT. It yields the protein CAISPGTPTGELFF.